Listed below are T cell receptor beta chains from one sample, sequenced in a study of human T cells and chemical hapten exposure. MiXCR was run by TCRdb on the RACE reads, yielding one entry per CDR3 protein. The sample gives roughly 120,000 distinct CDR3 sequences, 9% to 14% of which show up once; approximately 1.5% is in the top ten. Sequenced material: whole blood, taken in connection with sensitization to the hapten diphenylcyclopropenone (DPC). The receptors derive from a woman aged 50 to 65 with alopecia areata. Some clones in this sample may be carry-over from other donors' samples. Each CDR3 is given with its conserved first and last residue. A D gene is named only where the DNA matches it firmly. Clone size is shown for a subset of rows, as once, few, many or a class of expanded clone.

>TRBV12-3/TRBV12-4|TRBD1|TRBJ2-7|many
TGTGCCAGCAGTTCCGGGACAGGGAGCTACGAGCAGTACTTC
CASSSGTGSYEQYF
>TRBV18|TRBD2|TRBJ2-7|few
TGTGCCAGCTCACCAGGGACTAGCGGGAGCTGGGCCTACGAGCAGTACTTC
CASSPGTSGSWAYEQYF
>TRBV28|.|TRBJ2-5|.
TGTGCCAGCAGTAGGGGGAGCACCGTTGGGTACCAAGAGACCCAGTACTTC
CASSRGSTVGYQETQYF
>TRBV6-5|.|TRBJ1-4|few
TGTGCCAGCAGTTACGGGCCAATGGGGGAAAAACTGTTTTTT
CASSYGPMGEKLFF
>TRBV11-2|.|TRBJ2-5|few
TGTGCCAGCAGCTTGCCGGACCCCGACAGACGAACCTCTGAGACCCAGTACTTC
CASSLPDPDRRTSETQYF
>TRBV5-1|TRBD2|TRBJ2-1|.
TGCGCCAGCAGAGCGGGACTAGCGGATGTCAATGAGCAGTTCTTC
CASRAGLADVNEQFF
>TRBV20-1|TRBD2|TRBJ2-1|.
TGCAGTGCTCAGACGACTAGCGGGAGGGCCCCCTACAATGAGCAGTTCTTC
CSAQTTSGRAPYNEQFF
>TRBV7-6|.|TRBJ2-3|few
TGTGCCAGCAGCCCCCTCACCGGTTCCCTTGCAGATACGCAGTATTTT
CASSPLTGSLADTQYF
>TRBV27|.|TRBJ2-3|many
TGTGCCAGCATTGAATCGGGGGCGGATACGCAGTATTTT
CASIESGADTQYF
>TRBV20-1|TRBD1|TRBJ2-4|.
TGCAGTGCACCGGGACAGGAACTCAAAAACATTCAGTACTTC
CSAPGQELKNIQYF
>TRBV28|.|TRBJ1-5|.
TGTGCCAGCAGTCAAGGGGGTTCTATGGGCAATCAGCCCCAGCATTTT
CASSQGGSMGNQPQHF
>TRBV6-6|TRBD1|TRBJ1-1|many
TGTGCCAGCAGTTCTTCCGGACAGGGCACTGAAGCTTTCTTT
CASSSSGQGTEAFF
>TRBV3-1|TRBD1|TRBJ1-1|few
TGTGCCAGCAGCCAATTAGGACAGGGAATTGAAGCTTTCTTT
CASSQLGQGIEAFF
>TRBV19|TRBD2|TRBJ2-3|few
TGTGCCAGTAGTGTTTCTAGCGGTAGCACAGATACGCAGTATTTT
CASSVSSGSTDTQYF
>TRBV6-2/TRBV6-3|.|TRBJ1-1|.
TGTGCCAGCTGGGATTGGGGGACGGGCACTGAAGCTTTCTTT
CASWDWGTGTEAFF
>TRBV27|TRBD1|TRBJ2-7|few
TGTGCCAGCAGCCGCGACAGGGTAACCTACGAGCAGTACTTC
CASSRDRVTYEQYF
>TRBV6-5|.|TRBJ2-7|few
TGTGCCAGCCATTCCCACATCTCCTACGAGCAGTACTTC
CASHSHISYEQYF
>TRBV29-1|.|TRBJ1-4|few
TGCAGCGTTGAGGGTGGGAGTGATGAAAAACTGTTTTTT
CSVEGGSDEKLFF
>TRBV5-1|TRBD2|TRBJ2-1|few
TGCGCCAGCAGCCAATTAGCGGGCACCTACAATGAGCAGTTCTTC
CASSQLAGTYNEQFF
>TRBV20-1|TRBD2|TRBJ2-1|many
TGCAGTGCTAGAGATCCCCTAGCGGGGGCTTCGGATGAGCAGTTCTTC
CSARDPLAGASDEQFF
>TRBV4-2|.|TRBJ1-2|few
TGTGCCAGCAGCCTAGAGAGTTCCTATCTCTATGGCTACACCTTC
CASSLESSYLYGYTF
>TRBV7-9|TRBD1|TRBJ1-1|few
TGTGCCAGCAGGCGGGACAGGGGTACTGAAGCTTTCTTT
CASRRDRGTEAFF
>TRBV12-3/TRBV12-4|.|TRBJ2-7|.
TGTGCCAGCAGTTTAACTTTCGGGGGACAGTCCTACGAGCAGTACTTC
CASSLTFGGQSYEQYF
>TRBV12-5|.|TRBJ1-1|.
TGTGCTAGTGGCTTCCCCCAGGGTGAAGCTTTCTTT
CASGFPQGEAFF
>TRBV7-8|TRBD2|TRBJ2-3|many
TGTGCCAGCAGCCCTATGAGCGGGAGAGCCACAGATACGCAGTATTTT
CASSPMSGRATDTQYF
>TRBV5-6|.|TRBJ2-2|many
TGTGCCAGCAGCCCGACCGTTTCGAACACCGGGGAGCTGTTTTTT
CASSPTVSNTGELFF
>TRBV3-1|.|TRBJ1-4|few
TGTGCCAGCAGCCCGACAGGAGCTAATGAAAAACTGTTTTTT
CASSPTGANEKLFF
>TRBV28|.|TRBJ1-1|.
TGTGCCAGCGGATGGGGTGCATTGAACACTGAAGCTTTCTTT
CASGWGALNTEAFF
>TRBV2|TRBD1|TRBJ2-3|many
TGTGCCAGCAGTTGGGGACAGGGACTACGCACAGATACGCAGTATTTT
CASSWGQGLRTDTQYF
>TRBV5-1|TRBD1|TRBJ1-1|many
TGCGCCAGCAGCCAGGACAGGTTAAACACTGAAGCTTTCTTT
CASSQDRLNTEAFF
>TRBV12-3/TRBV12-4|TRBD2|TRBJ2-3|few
TGTGCCAGCCGCCAGGTGCGGGGGACTAGCGGGGGAATTGCGAGGACGCAGTATTTT
CASRQVRGTSGGIARTQYF
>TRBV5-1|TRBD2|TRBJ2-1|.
TGCGCCAGCAGCTCCCCGTCGACTAGCGGGAGAGCACATAACAATGAGCAGTTCTTC
CASSSPSTSGRAHNNEQFF
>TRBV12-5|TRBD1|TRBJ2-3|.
TGTGCTAGTGGTTTGGTTTTGGGACAGCACACAGATACGCAGTATTTT
CASGLVLGQHTDTQYF
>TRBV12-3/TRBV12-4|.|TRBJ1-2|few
TGTGCCAGCAGCTTTATACTGATCCCGGGCTATGGCTACACCTTC
CASSFILIPGYGYTF
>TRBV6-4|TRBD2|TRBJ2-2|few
TGTGCCAGCAGTGAACGAATCGGGACTAGCGGGAGGACGAACACCGGGGAGCTGTTTTTT
CASSERIGTSGRTNTGELFF
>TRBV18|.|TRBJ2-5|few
TGTGCCAGCTCACCAGCAAGACAGACACGCTCCCAAGAGACCCAGTACTTC
CASSPARQTRSQETQYF
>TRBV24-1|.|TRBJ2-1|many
TGTGCCACCAGTGATGACAGGTCCAATGAAAACCGCTACAATGAGCAGTTCTTC
CATSDDRSNENRYNEQFF
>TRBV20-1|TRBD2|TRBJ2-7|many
TGCAGTGCTAGAGTAGCGGGAGGAGTCTACGAGCAGTACTTC
CSARVAGGVYEQYF
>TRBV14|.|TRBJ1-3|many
TGTGCCAGCAGCCAATCCTACTCTGGAAACACCATATATTTT
CASSQSYSGNTIYF
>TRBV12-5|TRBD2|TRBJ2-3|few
TGTGCTAGTGGTTTGGTGAATAGCGGGGGGGCCGTGAATACGCAGTATTTT
CASGLVNSGGAVNTQYF
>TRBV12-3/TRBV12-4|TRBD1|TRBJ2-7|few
TGTGCCAGCAGGTCCCGGACAGGGGCCTACGAGCAGTACTTC
CASRSRTGAYEQYF